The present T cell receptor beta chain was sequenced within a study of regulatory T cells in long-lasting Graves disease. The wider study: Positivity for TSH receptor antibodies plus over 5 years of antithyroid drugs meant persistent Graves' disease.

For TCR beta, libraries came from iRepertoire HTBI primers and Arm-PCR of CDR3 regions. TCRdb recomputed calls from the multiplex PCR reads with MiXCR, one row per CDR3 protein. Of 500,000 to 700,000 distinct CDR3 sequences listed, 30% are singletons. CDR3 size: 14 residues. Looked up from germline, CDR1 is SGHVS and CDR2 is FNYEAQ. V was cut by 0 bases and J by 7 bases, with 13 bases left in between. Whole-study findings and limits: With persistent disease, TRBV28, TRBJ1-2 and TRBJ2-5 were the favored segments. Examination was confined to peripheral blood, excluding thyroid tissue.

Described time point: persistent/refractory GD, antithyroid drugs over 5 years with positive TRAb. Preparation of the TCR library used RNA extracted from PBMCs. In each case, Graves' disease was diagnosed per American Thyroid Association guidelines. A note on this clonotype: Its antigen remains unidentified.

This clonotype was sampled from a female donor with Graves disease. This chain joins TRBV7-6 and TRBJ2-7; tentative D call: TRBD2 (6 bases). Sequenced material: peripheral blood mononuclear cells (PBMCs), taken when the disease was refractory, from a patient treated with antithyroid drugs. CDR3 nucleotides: TGTGCCAGCAGCTTAGCCCCGGGGGTTAGTGAGCAGTACTTC. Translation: CASSLAPGVSEQYF.